This T cell receptor beta chain is from a study of blood T cell repertoires in COVID-19 (dated by TCRdb to the early 2020s). At the level of the whole study: Samples covering the acute and convalescent phases of COVID-19 were provided by collaborators in the United States, Italy and Spain. The prospective study material was composed of cDNA or gDNA derived from T cells, B-cell-depleted T cells, or PBMCs. Deeply sampled blood TCRbeta repertoires from subjects exposed to, actively infected with, or recovered from COVID-19 were included in the dataset. The repertoires were released in a freely available public database intended as a resource for research on the immune response to SARS-CoV-2. Samples were obtained from the ongoing ImmuneRACE study (first 160 participants) and from some 1,300 subjects provided by 6 global collaborators. The sample metadata nearly always contained a de-identified subject ID, COVID-19 status, age in years and sex. Where HLA class I and class II types were available, the types were taken from metadata supplied by the sample provider, not from assay-based typing.

Beyond this particular receptor, the publication reports: The quantity of clinical and demographic metadata differed by source and by participant and was supplied without curation.

The collaborating institutions used their own protocols to collect whole blood in K2EDTA tubes. For TCRbeta analysis, collaborators shipped samples in one of three forms: frozen whole blood, isolated PBMCs, or DNA extracted from either of those sample types. The immunoSEQ Assay, a bias-controlled multiplex PCR, was used to amplify TCRbeta CDR3 regions from genomic DNA. As for the authors' bioinformatics: The number of nucleated cells in each sample was estimated from the amplification of reference gene primers within the assay. To quantify the absolute abundance of each unique TCRbeta CDR3 rearrangement, sequence reads were collapsed and filtered. For each sample, productive Simpson clonality was calculated by taking the square root of Simpson's diversity index across productive rearrangements. TCRdb holds this immuneACCESS table with in-frame rearrangements only. Some clones are missing; in checked studies, unresolved V genes explain under half, and the rest has no known cause. V and J calls and clone size are given by that table; D and trimming were obtained from the DNA. The sample contains some 85,000 clones, 65% to 80% of them found a single time. Over 40% of the sample is taken by the ten largest.

Concerning this clone itself: The antigen it recognizes is unknown. No base quality information exists; no much larger clone differs at one position.

Its CDR3 holds 14 amino acids, cysteine through phenylalanine. Just CDR3 DNA is preserved here, 42 bases in frame from base 1. CDR1 and CDR2 (LNHDA, SQIVND) derive from the germline V gene (reference sequence). V is clipped by 3 bases and J by 7 bases, and the sequence between their germline boundaries is 13 bases long. The sample comprised peripheral blood. The chain joins TRBV19 to TRBJ1-5, with TRBD1 perhaps the D gene, on 5 matching bases. This clonotype was obtained from a human donor in a cohort sampled during active COVID-19. The CDR3 corresponds to CASSMAGSGQPQHF. The nucleotide sequence is TGTGCCAGTAGTATGGCGGGGTCAGGGCAGCCCCAGCATTTT.